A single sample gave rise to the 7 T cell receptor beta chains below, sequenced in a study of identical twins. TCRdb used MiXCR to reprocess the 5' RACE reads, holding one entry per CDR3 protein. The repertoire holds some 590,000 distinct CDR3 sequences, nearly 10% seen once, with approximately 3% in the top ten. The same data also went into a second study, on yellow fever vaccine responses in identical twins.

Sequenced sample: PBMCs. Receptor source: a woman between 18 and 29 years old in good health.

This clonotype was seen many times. The CDR3 spells CAVLPALSYEQYF. As DNA, the CDR3 is TGTGCCGTCCTCCCCGCCCTTTCATACGAGCAGTACTTC. The J gene is TRBJ2-7, the V gene TRBV10-3; D call uncertain. The CDR3 is 13 amino acids. Germline assignment: CDR1 ENHRY and CDR2 SYGVKD. With 11 bases removed from V and 4 bases from J, the gap between germline ends came to 18 bases.

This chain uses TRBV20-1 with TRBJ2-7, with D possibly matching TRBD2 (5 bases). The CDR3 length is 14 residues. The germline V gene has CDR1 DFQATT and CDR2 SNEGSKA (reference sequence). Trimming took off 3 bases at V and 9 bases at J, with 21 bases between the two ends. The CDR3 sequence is CSARGWETTRGQYF. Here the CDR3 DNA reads TGCAGTGCTAGGGGGTGGGAGACCACCCGGGGGCAGTACTTC.

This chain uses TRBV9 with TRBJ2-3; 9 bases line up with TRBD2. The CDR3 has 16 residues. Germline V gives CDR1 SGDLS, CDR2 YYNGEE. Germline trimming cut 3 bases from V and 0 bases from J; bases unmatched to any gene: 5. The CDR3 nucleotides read TGTGCCAGCAGCGATGCTAGCGGGGCTAGCACAGATACGCAGTATTTT. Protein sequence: CASSDASGASTDTQYF.

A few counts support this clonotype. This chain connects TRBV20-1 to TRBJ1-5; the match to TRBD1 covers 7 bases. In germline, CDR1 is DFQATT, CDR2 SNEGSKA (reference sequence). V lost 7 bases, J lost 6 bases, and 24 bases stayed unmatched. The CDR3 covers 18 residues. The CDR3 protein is CSVLPAAGGRDFSQPQHF. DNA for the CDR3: TGCAGTGTTTTACCCGCAGCAGGGGGACGCGATTTTAGTCAGCCCCAGCATTTT.

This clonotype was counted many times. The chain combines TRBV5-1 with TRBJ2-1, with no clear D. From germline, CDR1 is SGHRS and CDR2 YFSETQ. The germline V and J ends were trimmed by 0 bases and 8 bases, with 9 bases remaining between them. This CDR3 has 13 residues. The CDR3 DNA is TGCGCCAGCAGCTTGGAGGTGGTCTATGAGCAGTTCTTC. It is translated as CASSLEVVYEQFF.

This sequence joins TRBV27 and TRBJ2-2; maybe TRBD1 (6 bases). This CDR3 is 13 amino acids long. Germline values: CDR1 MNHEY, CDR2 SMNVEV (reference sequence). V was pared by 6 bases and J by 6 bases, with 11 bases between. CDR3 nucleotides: TGTGCCAGCAGCAGGACAGTAGCCGGGGAGCTGTTTTTT. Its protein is CASSRTVAGELFF.

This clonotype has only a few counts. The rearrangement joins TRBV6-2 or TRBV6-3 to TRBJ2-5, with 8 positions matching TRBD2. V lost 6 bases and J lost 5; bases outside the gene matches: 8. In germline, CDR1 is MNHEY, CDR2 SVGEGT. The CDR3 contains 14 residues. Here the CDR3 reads CASSHGLAWETQYF. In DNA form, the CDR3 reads TGTGCCAGCAGCCACGGACTAGCATGGGAGACCCAGTACTTC.